Below are 8 T cell receptor beta chains sequenced from a single sample in a study of beta chain features in type 1 diabetes. Study-wide results and caveats: Among all four CD4+ subsets, Type 1 diabetes patients had TCRB CDR3s that were moderately but significantly shorter.

Since all of the isolated RNA was reverse transcribed, expressed TCRB transcripts were what got sequenced. Repertoires were generated with immunoSEQ multiplex PCR, while TCRdb's copy carries only in-frame clones and drops some. The sample consists of 250,000 to 300,000 clones, roughly a quarter of them appearing once. No cognate antigen is known for these TCRs. Material: naive CD4+ T cells from blood. Source of these receptors: a woman between 25 and 40 years old with type 1 diabetes.

The chain recombines TRBV5-4 with TRBJ2-1; 8 nucleotides match TRBD1. Looked up from germline, CDR1 is SGHNT and CDR2 is YYREEE (reference sequence). The CDR3 contains 15 residues. The junction had 4 bases not matched to a gene; V was cut back by 4 bases and J by 1 base. CDR3 in DNA: TGTGCCAGCAGCGGTACAGGGGGGTCCTACAATGAGCAGTTCTTC. Translation: CASSGTGGSYNEQFF.

This clone was counted a few times. The chain employs TRBV9 and TRBJ2-1; 9 bases align to TRBD2. The CDR3 runs 15 residues. Germline V CDR1 and CDR2: SGDLS, YYNGEE. J was trimmed by 4 bases and V by 0 bases; bases with no gene match: 2. In DNA form, the CDR3 reads TGTGCCAGCAGCGTAGCTAGCGGGGTTTACAATGAGCAGTTCTTC. Its translation is CASSVASGVYNEQFF.

This clone was recorded a few times. The gene calls are TRBV15 and TRBJ1-3; D remains unclear. The CDR3 spans 13 residues. Deletions cut 3 bases from V and 0 bases from J, with 3 bases between. The V gene's germline CDR1 is LNHNV and CDR2 YYDKDF (reference sequence). The CDR3 sequence: CATSSISGNTIYF. As DNA, the CDR3 is TGTGCCACCAGCAGCATCTCTGGAAACACCATATATTTT.

In its sample, this clone was seen a few times. The genes are TRBV7-9 and TRBJ1-2, with a possible D match to TRBD1 (5 bases). The V end lost 1 base, the J end lost 6 bases, and 15 bases lay between the germline ends. Germline CDR1 is SEHNR and CDR2 is FQNEAQ (reference sequence). The CDR3 is 15 amino acids. The CDR3 DNA follows: TGTGCCAGCAGCTTAGAGGTGGGGACTGAGGATGGCTACACCTTC. Translation gives CASSLEVGTEDGYTF.

CDR3 in amino acids: CASSFDITYEQYF. The CDR3 DNA follows: TGCGCCAGCAGCTTCGACATAACCTACGAGCAGTACTTC. V gene TRBV5-1 combines with J gene TRBJ2-7; D is unclear. The CDR3 covers 13 residues. Trimming removed 2 bases from V and 2 bases from J, with 8 bases in between. Per germline, CDR1 SGHRS and CDR2 YFSETQ.

The genes are TRBV5-1 and TRBJ2-7, with 9 bases matching TRBD2. The junction had 7 bases not matched to a gene; V was cut back by 3 bases and J by 3 bases. CDR3 length equals 15 residues. CDR1 and CDR2 (germline): SGHRS, YFSETQ. CDR3 amino acids: CASSSGTSRIYEQYF. DNA of the CDR3: TGCGCCAGCAGCTCTGGGACTAGCCGCATCTACGAGCAGTACTTC.

The V call is TRBV6-6, the J call TRBJ2-7; 9 positions agree with TRBD2. Losses at the gene ends were 2 bases for V and 4 bases for J; bases not matched to a gene: 6. CDR3 size: 15 residues. The germline V gene has CDR1 MNHNY and CDR2 SVGAGI (reference sequence). CDR3 protein: CASSYVVAGDYEQYF. The CDR3 nucleotides are TGTGCCAGCAGTTACGTGGTAGCGGGAGATTACGAGCAGTACTTC.

This clone has only a few counts. The V and J genes are TRBV27 and TRBJ2-7, with 9 bases fitting TRBD1. Germline V CDR1 and CDR2: MNHEY, SMNVEV (reference sequence). CDR3 length: 15 residues. V shed 4 bases and J 6 bases; nucleotides not matched to a gene: 10. The DNA of the CDR3 is TGTGCCAGCAGTTCTCCGGGACAGGGATTCATCGAGCAGTACTTC. It specifies CASSSPGQGFIEQYF.